A selection of T cell receptor beta chains follows, all from one sample in a study of blood T cell repertoires in COVID-19. The repertoire was sequenced with immunoSEQ multiplex PCR; TCRdb's copy has only in-frame clones and lacks some. The table records about 210,000 clones, 89% of them present only once. The sample consisted of peripheral blood. These TCRs come from a woman aged 35 to 49 with acute or convalescent COVID-19. CDR3s include the opening cysteine and the closing phenylalanine or tryptophan. A D gene is named only where the DNA matches it firmly. The size field is filled for only some rows; it gives once, few, many or a size class.

cdr3_nt,cdr3_aa,d_call,clone_size,j_call,v_call
TGTGCCAGCAGGAAGACCGGGGTGAAGGGTGGCTACACCTTC,CASRKTGVKGGYTF,-,once,TRBJ1-2,TRBV2
TGTGCCAGCAGCCTCCGCTCCTATAATTCACCCCTCCACTTT,CASSLRSYNSPLHF,-,few,TRBJ1-6,TRBV7-2
TGTGCCAGCAGCCAGGCCTTGGGGGGTCAGCCCCAGCATTTT,CASSQALGGQPQHF,-,-,TRBJ1-5,TRBV3-1/TRBV3-2
TGTGCCAGCAGCTTATACGGGACTAGCGAAAATGAGCAGTTCTTC,CASSLYGTSENEQFF,TRBD2,-,TRBJ2-1,TRBV7-2
TGCGCCAGCAGTGAGTCGAGGGTGGGCATCACGTACTTC,CASSESRVGITYF,-,-,TRBJ2-5,TRBV10-2
TGTGCCAGCAGCTTAGGGCAGGGGAGTATCGACACCATATATTTT,CASSLGQGSIDTIYF,-,once,TRBJ1-3,TRBV11-2
TGTGCCAGCTCACCCCCTGTCGGACAGGGCGGAAGGACCGGGGAGCTGTTTTTT,CASSPPVGQGGRTGELFF,TRBD1,-,TRBJ2-2,TRBV18
TGTGCCAGCACCTCCTCAGGGGCGCCAACGTATGGCTACACCTTC,CASTSSGAPTYGYTF,-,-,TRBJ1-2,TRBV6-6
TGTGCCAGCAGCTTACGGGGGGGGACGGTTTCCAATGAGCAGTTCTTC,CASSLRGGTVSNEQFF,TRBD2,-,TRBJ2-1,TRBV4-2
TGTGCCAGTAACAAAGATCGGGACAGGGTTAACTATGGCTACACCTTC,CASNKDRDRVNYGYTF,TRBD1,-,TRBJ1-2,TRBV19
TGCGCCAGCAGCTTCGACCGGCGGGGGGGCTGGGAAGAGACCCAGTACTTC,CASSFDRRGGWEETQYF,TRBD2,-,TRBJ2-5,TRBV5-1
TGCGCCAGCAGCCAAGATATAGGAGGGACAGGTGGAGCTTTCTTT,CASSQDIGGTGGAFF,TRBD1,-,TRBJ1-1,TRBV4-1
TGTGCCAGCTCACCAGCCAGGGCCTCCTCTGGAAACACCATATATTTT,CASSPARASSGNTIYF,-,-,TRBJ1-3,TRBV18
TGTGCCAGCAGAAAGCCGGGACAGGGTACCATGAACACTGAAGCTTTCTTT,CASRKPGQGTMNTEAFF,TRBD1,-,TRBJ1-1,TRBV2
TGTGCCAGCAGCCCACGACAGGGGCGGGAGCGGGTCTATGGCTACACCTTC,CASSPRQGRERVYGYTF,TRBD1,-,TRBJ1-2,TRBV3-1/TRBV3-2
TGTGCCAGCAGCCCATGGACAGCCGCTGGTGAAGCTTTCTTT,CASSPWTAAGEAFF,-,-,TRBJ1-1,TRBV6-5
TGCGCCAGCAGTGAGGGACTAGCGGGGGCCACAGATACGCAGTATTTT,CASSEGLAGATDTQYF,TRBD2,-,TRBJ2-3,TRBV10-1
TGCGCCAGCAGCCGAGGGCTAGCGCCTAGGGGTTCAGAGACCCAGTACTTC,CASSRGLAPRGSETQYF,-,-,TRBJ2-5,TRBV4-1
TGTGCCAGCAGCAAAAAGTCTTCTATAATCGGACATATAGCTCGTGGAAACACCATATATTTT,CASSKKSSIIGHIARGNTIYF,-,-,TRBJ1-3,TRBV21-1
TGTGCCAGCAGCTTAGGGCGGGGGGGCCCAGAGACCCAGTACTTC,CASSLGRGGPETQYF,TRBD2,-,TRBJ2-5,TRBV11-2
TGTGCCAGCAGCGTAGCTCCTTCCGGGAGGGTAACTAACTATGGCTACACCTTC,CASSVAPSGRVTNYGYTF,-,-,TRBJ1-2,TRBV9
TGTGCCTGGAGGCGGACAGGGGGTCCCACTGAAGCTTTCTTT,CAWRRTGGPTEAFF,TRBD1,-,TRBJ1-1,TRBV30
TGTGCCAGCAGTTACGGACCCCAGGGAAGTAATTCACCCCTCCACTTT,CASSYGPQGSNSPLHF,-,-,TRBJ1-6,TRBV6-5
TGTGCCAGCAGTCCAGGGGGAGACAGGGATGGGACCCAGTACTTC,CASSPGGDRDGTQYF,TRBD1,-,TRBJ2-5,TRBV27
TGCAGCGTTGAGGATAGGGGGTACATTCAGTACTTC,CSVEDRGYIQYF,-,-,TRBJ2-4,TRBV29-1
TGCGCCAGCAGCTCGCGGGGACTTGGGGACTCTGAAGCTTTCTTT,CASSSRGLGDSEAFF,-,-,TRBJ1-1,TRBV5-1
TGTGCCAGTAGTATAGATGGCCTTACAGGGGTAGGCAATCAGCCCCAGCATTTT,CASSIDGLTGVGNQPQHF,TRBD1,-,TRBJ1-5,TRBV19
TGTGCCAGCTCACCGATGTCGCCGGTGCGGGGAAACACCATATATTTT,CASSPMSPVRGNTIYF,-,-,TRBJ1-3,TRBV18
TGTGCCAGCACCGAGAGAGGGGGCGCGGGCTACACCTTC,CASTERGGAGYTF,TRBD1,few,TRBJ1-2,TRBV28
TGTGCCAGCAGCTCGAGGGTTGCAGCTGAAGCTTTCTTT,CASSSRVAAEAFF,-,once,TRBJ1-1,TRBV11-1
TGTGCCAGCAGTACCACAGGGACCCCCTATAATTCACCCCTCCACTTT,CASSTTGTPYNSPLHF,-,-,TRBJ1-6,TRBV27
TGTGCCAGCAGCGGACGGATCCGGGGAGTCTCTGGAAACACCATATATTTT,CASSGRIRGVSGNTIYF,-,-,TRBJ1-3,TRBV9
TGTGCCAGCACCCTCAACAGGGGTACTGAAGCTTTCTTT,CASTLNRGTEAFF,TRBD1,-,TRBJ1-1,TRBV3-1/TRBV3-2
TGCAGCTCTCAGCGGGGGACCACAGATACGCAGTATTTT,CSSQRGTTDTQYF,TRBD2,-,TRBJ2-3,TRBV29-1
TGTGCCAGCAGTGACTCTCAAGAGACAGATACGCAGTATTTT,CASSDSQETDTQYF,-,-,TRBJ2-3,TRBV6-4
TGTGCCAGCTCCCCTACACGCGGGACAGGGGAGATCGGAAACTATGGCTACACCTTC,CASSPTRGTGEIGNYGYTF,TRBD1,-,TRBJ1-2,TRBV18
TGTGCCAGCAGATCTCGGGAGGGAAGGAACTATGGCTACACCTTC,CASRSREGRNYGYTF,-,once,TRBJ1-2,TRBV11-2